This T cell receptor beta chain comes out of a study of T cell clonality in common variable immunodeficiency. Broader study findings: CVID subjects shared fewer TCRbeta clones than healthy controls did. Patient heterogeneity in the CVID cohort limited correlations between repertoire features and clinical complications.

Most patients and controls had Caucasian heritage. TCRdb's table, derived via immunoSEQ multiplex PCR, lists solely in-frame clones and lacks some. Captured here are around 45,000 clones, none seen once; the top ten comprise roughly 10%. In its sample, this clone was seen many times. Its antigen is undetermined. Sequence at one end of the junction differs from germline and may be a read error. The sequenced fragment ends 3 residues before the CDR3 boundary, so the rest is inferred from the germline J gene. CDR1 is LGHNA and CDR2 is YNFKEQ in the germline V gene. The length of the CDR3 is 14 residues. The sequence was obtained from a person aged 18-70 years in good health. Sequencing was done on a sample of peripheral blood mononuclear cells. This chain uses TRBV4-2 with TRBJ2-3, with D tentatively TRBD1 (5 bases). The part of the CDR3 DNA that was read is TGCGCCAGCAGCCAAGACCGACAGACAGATACG. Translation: CASSQDRQTDT. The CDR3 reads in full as CASSQDRQTDTQYF.